This TCR beta chain was identified during a study of beta chain features in type 1 diabetes. Per germline, CDR1 SGHNT and CDR2 YYREEE (reference sequence). V gave up 5 bases and J gave up 6 bases; unmatched junction bases: 4. CDR3 length: 14 residues. Since all of the isolated RNA was reverse transcribed, expressed TCRB transcripts were what got sequenced. Here immunoSEQ multiplex PCR was the method, and the copy in TCRdb shows in-frame clones only, minus some. This sample has around 240,000 clones, with 68% found just once. This clone came up once. The source material was naive CD4+ T cells from blood. This sequence originates from a young man in good health. The rearrangement uses TRBV5-4 and TRBJ2-1, with 11 bases fitting TRBD2. CDR3 sequence reads: CASRPSGRTNEQFF. As DNA, the CDR3 is TGTGCCAGCAGGCCTAGCGGGAGGACCAATGAGCAGTTCTTC.